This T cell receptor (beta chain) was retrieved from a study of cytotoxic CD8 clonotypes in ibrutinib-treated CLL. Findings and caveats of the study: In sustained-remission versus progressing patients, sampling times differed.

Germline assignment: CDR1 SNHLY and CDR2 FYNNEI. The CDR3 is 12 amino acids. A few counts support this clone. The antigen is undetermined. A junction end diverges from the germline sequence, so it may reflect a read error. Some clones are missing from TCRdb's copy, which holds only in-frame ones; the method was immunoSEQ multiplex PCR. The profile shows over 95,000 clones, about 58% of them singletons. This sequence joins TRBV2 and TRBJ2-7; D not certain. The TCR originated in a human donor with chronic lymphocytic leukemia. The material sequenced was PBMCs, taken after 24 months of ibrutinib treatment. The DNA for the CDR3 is TGTGCCAGCAGTGATTACGCGTTCAGTTTAGGCTTC. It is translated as CASSDYAFSLGF.